These T cell receptor beta chains were read from a single sample in a study of siplizumab effects on memory and regulatory T cells. The assay was immunoSEQ multiplex PCR, and TCRdb's table has in-frame clones only and misses some. The data show approximately 97,000 clones, 92% seen once. Sequenced input: CD4+ T cells sorted from blood. Receptors were obtained from a human donor in good health. CDR3s include the opening cysteine and the closing phenylalanine or tryptophan. D genes are given only for firm matches. A row's size may be missing; if present it is once, few, many or a size class.

V: TRBV9; D: -; J: TRBJ1-3; size: few; DNA: TGTGCCAGCAGCGCCCAAGGACAGCCAAGCTCTGGAAACACCATATATTTT; CDR3: CASSAQGQPSSGNTIYF
V: TRBV7-3; D: TRBD2; J: TRBJ2-1; size: -; DNA: TGTGCCAGCAGCTTAGTAGCGGGAGTCAGGAATGAGCAGTTCTTC; CDR3: CASSLVAGVRNEQFF
V: TRBV30; D: -; J: TRBJ2-4; size: -; DNA: TGTGCCTGGAGCGCCAAAAACATTCAGTACTTC; CDR3: CAWSAKNIQYF
V: TRBV6-1; D: TRBD2; J: TRBJ2-1; size: -; DNA: TGTGCCAGCAGTGCCCGGGGGGGTCAGTCCTACAATGAGCAGTTCTTC; CDR3: CASSARGGQSYNEQFF
V: TRBV6-1; D: -; J: TRBJ1-6; size: -; DNA: TGTGCCACCTCAGTCCGGTCCTCGGAGGCTCCCCTCCACTTT; CDR3: CATSVRSSEAPLHF
V: TRBV5-4; D: TRBD1; J: TRBJ1-1; size: -; DNA: TGTGCCAGCAGCCCAAAGACAGGGTACGAGGACACTGAAGCTTTCTTT; CDR3: CASSPKTGYEDTEAFF
V: TRBV2; D: -; J: TRBJ1-3; size: -; DNA: TGTGCCAGCATGGTTCCAGTAGAGGTAGGAAACACCATATATTTT; CDR3: CASMVPVEVGNTIYF
V: TRBV21-1; D: -; J: TRBJ1-4; size: -; DNA: TGTGCCAGCAGCGTAGGACTCGCCCCGGGAAGGCCGGGACAGAGAATAAATGAAAAACTGTTTTTT; CDR3: CASSVGLAPGRPGQRINEKLFF
V: TRBV19; D: -; J: TRBJ2-3; size: -; DNA: TGTGCCAGTAGTCCCCGGGACTTTGAAGCCACAGATACGCAGTATTTT; CDR3: CASSPRDFEATDTQYF
V: TRBV20-1; D: -; J: TRBJ2-7; size: -; DNA: TGCAGTGCCACGCAATACGAGCAGTACTTC; CDR3: CSATQYEQYF
V: TRBV5-1; D: TRBD2; J: TRBJ2-1; size: -; DNA: TGCGCCAGCAAGGATGGGACTAGCCTCTCCAATGAGCAGTTCTTC; CDR3: CASKDGTSLSNEQFF
V: TRBV28; D: -; J: TRBJ2-1; size: -; DNA: -; CDR3: CASILAGVNEQFF
V: TRBV27; D: -; J: TRBJ2-2; size: -; DNA: TGTGCCAGCAGTTTTCGGACAGTAGGAAGGAACACCGGGGAGCTGTTTTTT; CDR3: CASSFRTVGRNTGELFF
V: TRBV5-5; D: -; J: TRBJ2-4; size: -; DNA: TGTGCCAGCAGCCCGAGCAGGGGCTTAGCCAAAAACATTCAGTACTTC; CDR3: CASSPSRGLAKNIQYF
V: TRBV6-1; D: -; J: TRBJ2-7; size: -; DNA: TGTGCCAGCAGTCAAAATACCTACGAGCAGTACTTC; CDR3: CASSQNTYEQYF